This T cell receptor (beta chain) comes out of a study of beta chain features in type 1 diabetes. Details on this clone: What it recognizes is unknown.

Study results and caveats: Type 1 diabetes patients had moderately but significantly shorter TCRB CDR3s in all four CD4+ subsets. Reads derived from cDNA could over-represent cells showing high TCR expression.

The CDR3 spans 15 residues. Germline V lookup: CDR1 SGHRS, CDR2 YFSETQ. V lost 9 bases to trimming and J lost 0 bases, with 16 bases between them. Expressed TCRB transcripts were sequenced after all isolated RNA was converted to cDNA. Clones were read by immunoSEQ multiplex PCR, and TCRdb kept only the in-frame ones, dropping some. Seen here are over 120,000 clones, about 13% observed once, and the top ten hold under 1.5%. Sequencing was performed on central memory CD4+ T cells from blood. V usage is TRBV5-1 and J usage is TRBJ1-5; no firm D call. The TCR comes from a young man with type 1 diabetes. The CDR3 sequence is CAKAQKFYSNQPQHF. CDR3 nucleotides: TGCGCCAAAGCACAGAAGTTTTATAGCAATCAGCCCCAGCATTTT. Supplemented by reference TRBV5-1 and TRBJ1-5, the full variable domain reads KAGVTQTPRYLIKTRGQQVTLSCSPISGHRSVSWYQQTPGQGLQFLFEYFSETQRNKGNFPGRFSGRQFSNSRSEMNVSTLELGDSALYLCAKAQKFYSNQPQHFGDGTRLSIL.